The present T cell receptor (beta chain) was sequenced within a study of identical twins. Study-wide results and caveats: Abundant cord blood beta clonotypes carried fewer insertions; memory repertoires showed none.

TCRdb independently ran MiXCR on the 5' RACE reads; one entry per CDR3 protein. The data show fewer than 800,000 distinct CDR3 sequences, less than 9% seen once. The CDR3 length is 14 residues. Germline CDR1 reads LGHDT; CDR2 reads YNNKEL (reference sequence). The ends were cut back, 10 bases at V and 3 bases at J, with 16 bases in the middle. This clonotype has ten or more counts. Its cognate antigen is unknown. The same data also contributed to another study, on yellow fever vaccine responses in identical twins. That source notes: Twins' vaccine T cell response reportedly seemed partly convergent, partly personalized.

The V gene is TRBV3-1, the J gene TRBJ2-1, with D possibly being TRBD1 or TRBD2 (6 bases each). The source material was PBMCs. The receptor comes from a woman aged 18-30 years in good health. CDR3: CAIPGAGIYNEQFF. The DNA of the CDR3 is TGTGCCATCCCGGGGGCGGGGATCTACAATGAGCAGTTCTTC.